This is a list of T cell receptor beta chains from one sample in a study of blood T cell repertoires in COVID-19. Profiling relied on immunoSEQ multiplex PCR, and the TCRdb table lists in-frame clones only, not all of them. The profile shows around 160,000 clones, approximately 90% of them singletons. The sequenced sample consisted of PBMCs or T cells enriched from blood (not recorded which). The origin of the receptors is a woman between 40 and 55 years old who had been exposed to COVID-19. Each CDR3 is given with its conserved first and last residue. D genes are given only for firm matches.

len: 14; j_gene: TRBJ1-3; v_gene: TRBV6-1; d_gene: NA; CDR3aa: CASSESFSGNTIYF; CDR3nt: TGTGCCAGCAGTGAGTCTTTCTCTGGAAACACCATATATTTT
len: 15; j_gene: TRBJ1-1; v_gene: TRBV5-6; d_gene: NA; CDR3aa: CASSYLRTGNTEAFF; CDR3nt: TGTGCCAGCAGCTACTTACGAACTGGGAACACTGAAGCTTTCTTT
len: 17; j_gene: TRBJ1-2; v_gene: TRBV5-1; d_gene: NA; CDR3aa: CASSLAWTDSGHGGYTF; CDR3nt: TGCGCCAGCAGCTTGGCCTGGACCGACAGTGGACATGGTGGCTACACCTTC
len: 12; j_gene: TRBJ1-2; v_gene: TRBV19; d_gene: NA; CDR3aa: CASSMGQIGYTF; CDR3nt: TGTGCCAGTAGTATGGGACAAATTGGCTACACCTTC
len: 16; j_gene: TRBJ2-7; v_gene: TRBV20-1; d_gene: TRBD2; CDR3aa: CSASYSGGAQTYKQYF; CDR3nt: TGCAGTGCTAGTTACAGCGGGGGTGCCCAAACCTACAAGCAGTACTTC
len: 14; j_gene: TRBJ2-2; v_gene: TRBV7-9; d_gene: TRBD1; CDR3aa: CASSWTGLVGELFF; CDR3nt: TGTGCCAGCAGCTGGACAGGGTTGGTCGGGGAGCTGTTTTTT
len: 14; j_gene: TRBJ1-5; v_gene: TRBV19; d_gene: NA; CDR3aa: CASSISGSNQPQHF; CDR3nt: TGTGCCAGTAGTATCTCCGGGAGCAATCAGCCCCAGCATTTT
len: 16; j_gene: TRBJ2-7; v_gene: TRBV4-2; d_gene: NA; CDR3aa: CASSQESGGPTYEQYF; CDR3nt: TGTGCCAGCAGCCAAGAATCGGGGGGCCCCACCTACGAGCAGTACTTC
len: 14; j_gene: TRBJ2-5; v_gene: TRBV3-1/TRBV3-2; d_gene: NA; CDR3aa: CASSQRRGQETQYF; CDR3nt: TGTGCCAGCAGCCAAAGAAGGGGCCAAGAGACCCAGTACTTC
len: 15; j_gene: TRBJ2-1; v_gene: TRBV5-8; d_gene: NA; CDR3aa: CASSRGGGFFNEQFF; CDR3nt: TGTGCCAGCAGCCGGGGTGGGGGCTTTTTCAATGAGCAGTTCTTC
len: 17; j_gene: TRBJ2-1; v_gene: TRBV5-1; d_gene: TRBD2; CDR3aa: CASSPGTSGTPYNEQFF; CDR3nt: TGCGCCAGCAGCCCCGGGACTAGCGGGACCCCCTACAATGAGCAGTTCTTC
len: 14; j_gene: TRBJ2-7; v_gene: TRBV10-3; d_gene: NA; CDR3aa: CAISEEGGGDEQYF; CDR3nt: TGTGCCATCAGTGAGGAGGGGGGAGGGGACGAGCAGTACTTC
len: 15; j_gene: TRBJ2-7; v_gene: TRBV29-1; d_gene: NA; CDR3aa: CSVEGFGQGGYEQYF; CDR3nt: TGCAGCGTTGAAGGTTTCGGACAGGGAGGGTACGAGCAGTACTTC
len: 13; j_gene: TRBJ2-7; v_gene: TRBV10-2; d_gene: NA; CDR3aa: CASITRPGGEQYF; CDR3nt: TGCGCCAGCATCACTCGTCCCGGGGGCGAGCAGTACTTC
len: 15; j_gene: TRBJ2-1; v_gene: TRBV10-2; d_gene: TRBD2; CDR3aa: CASGTSGGVMDEQFF; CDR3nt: TGCGCCAGCGGGACTAGCGGGGGAGTTATGGATGAGCAGTTCTTC
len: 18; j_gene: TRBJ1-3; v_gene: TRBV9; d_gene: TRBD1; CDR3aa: CASSAQIATGPLGNTIYF; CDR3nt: TGTGCCAGCAGCGCACAGATAGCGACAGGGCCCTTGGGAAACACCATATATTTT
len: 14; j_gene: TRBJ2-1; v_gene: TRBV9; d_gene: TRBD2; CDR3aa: CASGEAGAYNEQFF; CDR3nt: TGTGCCAGCGGCGAAGCGGGGGCGTACAATGAGCAGTTCTTC
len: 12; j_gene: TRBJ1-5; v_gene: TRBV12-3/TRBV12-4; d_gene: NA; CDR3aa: CASSFPGQPQHF; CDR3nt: TGTGCCAGCAGTTTCCCAGGTCAGCCCCAGCATTTT
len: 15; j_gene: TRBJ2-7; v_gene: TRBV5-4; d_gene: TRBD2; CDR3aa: CASTEWASGKYEQYF; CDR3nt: TGTGCCAGCACCGAGTGGGCTAGCGGCAAATACGAGCAGTACTTC
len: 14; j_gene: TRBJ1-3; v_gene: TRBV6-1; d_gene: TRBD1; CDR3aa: CASSETGSGNTIYF; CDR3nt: TGTGCCAGCAGTGAGACAGGGTCTGGAAACACCATATATTTT